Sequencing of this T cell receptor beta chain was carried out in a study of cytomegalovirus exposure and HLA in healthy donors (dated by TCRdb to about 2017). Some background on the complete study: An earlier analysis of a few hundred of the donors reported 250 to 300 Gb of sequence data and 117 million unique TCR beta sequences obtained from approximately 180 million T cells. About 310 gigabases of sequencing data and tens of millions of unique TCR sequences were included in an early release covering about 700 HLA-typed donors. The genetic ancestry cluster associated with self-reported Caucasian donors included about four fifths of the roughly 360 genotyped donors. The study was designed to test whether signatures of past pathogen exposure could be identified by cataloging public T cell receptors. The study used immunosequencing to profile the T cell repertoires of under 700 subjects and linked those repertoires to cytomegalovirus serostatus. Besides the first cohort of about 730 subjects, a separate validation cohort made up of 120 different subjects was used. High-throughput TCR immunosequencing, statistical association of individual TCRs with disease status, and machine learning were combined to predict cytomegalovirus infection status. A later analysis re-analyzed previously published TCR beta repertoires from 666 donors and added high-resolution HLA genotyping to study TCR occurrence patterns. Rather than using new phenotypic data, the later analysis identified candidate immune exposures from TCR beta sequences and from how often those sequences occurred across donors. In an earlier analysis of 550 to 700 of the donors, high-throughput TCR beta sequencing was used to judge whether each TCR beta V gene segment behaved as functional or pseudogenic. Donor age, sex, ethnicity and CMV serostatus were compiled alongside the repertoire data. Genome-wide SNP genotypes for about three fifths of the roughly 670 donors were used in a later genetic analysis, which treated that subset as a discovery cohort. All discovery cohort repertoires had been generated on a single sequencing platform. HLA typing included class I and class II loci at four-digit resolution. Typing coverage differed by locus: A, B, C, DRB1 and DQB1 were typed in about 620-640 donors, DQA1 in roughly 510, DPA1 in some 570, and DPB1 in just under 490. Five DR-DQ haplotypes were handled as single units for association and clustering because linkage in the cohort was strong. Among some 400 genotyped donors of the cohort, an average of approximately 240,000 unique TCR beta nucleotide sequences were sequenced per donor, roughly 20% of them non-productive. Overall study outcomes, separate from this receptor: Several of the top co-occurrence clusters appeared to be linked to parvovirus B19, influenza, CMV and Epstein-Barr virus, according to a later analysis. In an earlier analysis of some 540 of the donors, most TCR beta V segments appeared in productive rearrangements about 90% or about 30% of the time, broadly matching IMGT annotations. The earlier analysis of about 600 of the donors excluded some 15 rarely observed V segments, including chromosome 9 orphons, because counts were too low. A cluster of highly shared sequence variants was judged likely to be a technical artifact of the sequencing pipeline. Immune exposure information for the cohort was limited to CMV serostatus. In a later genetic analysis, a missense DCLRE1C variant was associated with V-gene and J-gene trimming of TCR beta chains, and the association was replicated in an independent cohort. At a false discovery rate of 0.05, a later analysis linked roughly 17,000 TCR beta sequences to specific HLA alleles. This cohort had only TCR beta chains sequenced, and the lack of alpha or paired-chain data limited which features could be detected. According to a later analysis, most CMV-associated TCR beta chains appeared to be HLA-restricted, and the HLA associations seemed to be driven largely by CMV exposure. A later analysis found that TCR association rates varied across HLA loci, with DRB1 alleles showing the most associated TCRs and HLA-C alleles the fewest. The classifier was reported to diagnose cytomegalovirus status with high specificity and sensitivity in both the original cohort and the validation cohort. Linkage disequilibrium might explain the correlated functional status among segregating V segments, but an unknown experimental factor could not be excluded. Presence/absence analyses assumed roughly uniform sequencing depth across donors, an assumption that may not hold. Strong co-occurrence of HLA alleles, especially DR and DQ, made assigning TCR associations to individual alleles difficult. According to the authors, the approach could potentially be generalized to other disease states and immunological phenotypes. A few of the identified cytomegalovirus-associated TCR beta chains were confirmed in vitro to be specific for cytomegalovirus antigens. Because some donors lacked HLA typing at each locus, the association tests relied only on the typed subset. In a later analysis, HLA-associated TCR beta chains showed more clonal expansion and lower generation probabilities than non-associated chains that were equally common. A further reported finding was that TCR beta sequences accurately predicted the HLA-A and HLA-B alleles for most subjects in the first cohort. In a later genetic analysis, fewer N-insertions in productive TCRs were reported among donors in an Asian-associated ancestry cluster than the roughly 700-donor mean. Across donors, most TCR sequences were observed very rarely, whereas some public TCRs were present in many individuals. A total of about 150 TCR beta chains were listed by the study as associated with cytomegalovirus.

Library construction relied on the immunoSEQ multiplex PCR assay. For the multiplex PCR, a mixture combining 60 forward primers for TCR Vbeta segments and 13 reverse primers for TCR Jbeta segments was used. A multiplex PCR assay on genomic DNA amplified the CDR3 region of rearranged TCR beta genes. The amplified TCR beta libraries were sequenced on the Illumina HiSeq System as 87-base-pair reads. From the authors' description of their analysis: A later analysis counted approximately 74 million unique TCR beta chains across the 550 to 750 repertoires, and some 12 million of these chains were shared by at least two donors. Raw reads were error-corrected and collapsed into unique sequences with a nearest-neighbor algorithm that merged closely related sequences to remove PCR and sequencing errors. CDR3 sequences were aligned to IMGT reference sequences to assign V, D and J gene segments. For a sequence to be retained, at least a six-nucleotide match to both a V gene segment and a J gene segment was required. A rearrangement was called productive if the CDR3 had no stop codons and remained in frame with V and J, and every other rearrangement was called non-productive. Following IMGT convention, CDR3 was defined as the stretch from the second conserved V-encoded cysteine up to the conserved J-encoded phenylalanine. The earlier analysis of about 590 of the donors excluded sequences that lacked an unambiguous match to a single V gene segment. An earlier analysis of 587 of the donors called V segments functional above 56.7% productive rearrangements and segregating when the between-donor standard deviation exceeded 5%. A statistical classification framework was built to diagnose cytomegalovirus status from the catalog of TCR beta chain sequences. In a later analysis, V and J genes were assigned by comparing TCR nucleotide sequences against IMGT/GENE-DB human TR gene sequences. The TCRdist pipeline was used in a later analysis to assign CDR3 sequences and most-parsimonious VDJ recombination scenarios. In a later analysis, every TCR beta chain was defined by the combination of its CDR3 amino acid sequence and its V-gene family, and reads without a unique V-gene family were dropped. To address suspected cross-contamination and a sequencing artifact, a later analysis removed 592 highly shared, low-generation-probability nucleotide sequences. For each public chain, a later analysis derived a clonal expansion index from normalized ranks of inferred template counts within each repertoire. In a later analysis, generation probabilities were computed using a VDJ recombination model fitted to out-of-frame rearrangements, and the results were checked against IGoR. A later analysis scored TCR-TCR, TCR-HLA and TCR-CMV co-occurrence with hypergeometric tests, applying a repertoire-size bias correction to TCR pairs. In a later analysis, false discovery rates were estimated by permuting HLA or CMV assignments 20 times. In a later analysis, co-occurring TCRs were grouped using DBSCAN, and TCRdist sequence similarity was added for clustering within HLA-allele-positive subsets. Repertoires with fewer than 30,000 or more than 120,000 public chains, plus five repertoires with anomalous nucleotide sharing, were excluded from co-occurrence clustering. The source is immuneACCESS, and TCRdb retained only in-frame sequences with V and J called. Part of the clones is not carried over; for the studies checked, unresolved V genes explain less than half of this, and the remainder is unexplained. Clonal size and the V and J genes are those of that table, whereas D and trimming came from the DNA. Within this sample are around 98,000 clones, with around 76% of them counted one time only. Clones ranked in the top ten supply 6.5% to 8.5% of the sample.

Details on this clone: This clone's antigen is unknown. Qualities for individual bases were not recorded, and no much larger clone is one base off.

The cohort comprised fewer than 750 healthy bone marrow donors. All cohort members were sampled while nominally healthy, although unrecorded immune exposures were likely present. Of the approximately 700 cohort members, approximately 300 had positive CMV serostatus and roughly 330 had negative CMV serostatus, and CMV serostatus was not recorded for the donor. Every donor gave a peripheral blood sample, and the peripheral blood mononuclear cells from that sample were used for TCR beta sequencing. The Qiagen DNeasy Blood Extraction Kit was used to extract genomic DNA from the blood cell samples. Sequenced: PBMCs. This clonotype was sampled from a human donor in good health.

CDR3 loop: CASSVSTDYGYTF. The nucleotide sequence is given as TGCGCCAGCAGTGTTTCGACAGACTATGGCTACACCTTC. Here the chain combines TRBV5-1 and TRBJ1-2; matching of 5 bases hints at TRBD1 as the D gene. The junction shows trimming of 5 bases on V and 3 bases on J, plus 11 bases between the germline ends. The germline V gene sets CDR1 to SGHRS and CDR2 to YFSETQ. The CDR3 contains 13 residues, cysteine and phenylalanine counted. The retained sequence is limited to the CDR3, 39 bases, with the frame set at the first base.